This T cell receptor (beta chain) was documented in a study of cytotoxic CD8 clonotypes in ibrutinib-treated CLL. Overall study results and limits: A rise in clonality was seen at ibrutinib response, and a fall back toward baseline was seen at progression.

As concerns this clone: The antigen remains unidentified.

The protocol was immunoSEQ multiplex PCR, while the TCRdb copy is restricted to in-frame clones and leaves out a portion. Found here are under 200,000 clones, less than 85% of them singletons; the top ten hold 4.6%. Germline V gene data show CDR1 as MNHNY and CDR2 as SVGAGI (reference sequence). The CDR3 runs 16 residues. Trimming cost V 5 bases and J 0 bases, with 13 bases left between them. This TCR was sampled from a human donor with chronic lymphocytic leukemia. Material: PBMCs, obtained after 24 months of ibrutinib treatment. The chain has TRBV6-6 and TRBJ2-2; D gene unclear. The CDR3 bases are TGTGCCAGCAGTGGCAAGACACAATCGAACACCGGGGAGCTGTTTTTT. It encodes CASSGKTQSNTGELFF.